The clone carrying this T cell receptor (beta chain) is a singleton in its sample. Its antigen is undetermined. The sample belongs to a study of metastatic and nonmetastatic thyroid tumors. Study conclusions and caveats: In blood and tumor, TCR beta diversity was reportedly significantly higher in malignant thyroid tumors than in benign nodules.

Trimming pared 7 bases from V and 4 bases from J, leaving 14 bases between. Germline lookup yields CDR1 SGHDT and CDR2 YYEEEE. The CDR3 covers 13 residues. TCRdb reassembled clones from the PCR reads with MiXCR. There are roughly 30,000 clones in the sample; 25% to 30% occur only once, and 32% lies in the top ten. Patients underwent thyroid surgery, and none had received any treatment before it. This chain uses TRBV5-6 with TRBJ1-1; D gene unclear. The sequence derives from a female donor with papillary thyroid cancer or a benign thyroid nodule (not recorded which). Some clones in this sample may be carry-over from other donors' samples. Material: blood. CDR3 in DNA: TGTGCCAGCTGCGGAACAGCGATCACTGAAGCTTTCTTT. Its protein is CASCGTAITEAFF. Together with reference TRBV5-6 and TRBJ1-1, the CDR3 gives the full variable domain: DAGVTQSPTHLIKTRGQQVTLRCSPKSGHDTVSWYQQALGQGPQFIFQYYEEEERQRGNFPDRFSGHQFPNYSSELNVNALLLGDSALYLCASCGTAITEAFFGQGTRLTVV.